The sequence of this T cell receptor beta chain was determined in a study of radiotherapy plus CTLA-4 blockade in lung cancer. In chemo-refractory metastatic non-small-cell lung cancer, patients got ipilimumab CTLA-4 blockade together with focal radiation. The V gene's germline CDR1 is SGHTA and CDR2 FQGTGA. V was pared by 5 bases and J by 6 bases, with 5 bases of the junction left unmatched. The CDR3 has 14 residues. Assay: immunoSEQ multiplex PCR; the TCRdb copy retains only in-frame clones and omits some. The sample has fewer than 40,000 clones; 79% are singletons. This specimen was peripheral blood, taken from a patient treated with radiotherapy plus ipilimumab. This TCR was sampled from a human donor with non-small cell lung cancer that progressed on radiotherapy plus ipilimumab. The V and J genes are TRBV7-3 and TRBJ1-1; 11 bases line up with TRBD1. The CDR3 coding sequence is TGTGCCAGCAGCGGGACAGGGGGTCAGTCTGAAGCTTTCTTT. Amino acid sequence: CASSGTGGQSEAFF.